This T cell receptor beta chain was documented in a study of T cell responses to AZD1222 COVID-19 vaccine. Broader study findings: Females made up more of the donors, who were largely white British, and clonal diversity may have come out too low.

The CDR3 loop spans 15 amino acids. Germline-derived CDR1 and CDR2 are LNHDA and SQIVND (reference sequence). The ends lost 7 bases at V and 4 bases at J; junction bases unmatched: 8. Clones were read by immunoSEQ multiplex PCR, and TCRdb kept only the in-frame ones, dropping some. The repertoire holds 40,000 to 55,000 clones, 80% to 95% seen once, with approximately 37% in the top ten. On this clone itself: Its target is not known.

Sample: peripheral blood, taken 28 days after the second AZD1222 dose. This clonotype was sampled from an adult who received the AZD1222 COVID-19 vaccine. V usage is TRBV19 and J usage is TRBJ1-5, with 9 bases that match TRBD1. This CDR3 reads CASTPGQGLNQPQHF. In nucleotides, the CDR3 is TGTGCCAGTACCCCGGGACAGGGTCTGAATCAGCCCCAGCATTTT. The variable domain in full, with the rest retrieved from reference TRBV19 and TRBJ1-5, is DGGITQSPKYLFRKEGQNVTLSCEQNLNHDAMYWYRQDPGQGLRLIYYSQIVNDFQKGDIAEGYSVSREKKESFPLTVTSAQKNPTAFYLCASTPGQGLNQPQHFGDGTRLSIL.